This is a list of T cell receptor beta chains from one sample in a study of T-cell memory formation after mild COVID-19. A single record per CDR3 protein comes from TCRdb applying MiXCR to the 5' RACE reads. This sample has roughly 260,000 distinct CDR3 sequences; over 15% occur once, and the top ten carry 3.5%. Sequenced sample: PBMCs or a T cell subset sorted from them (not recorded which). These receptors all stem from a man between 18 and 29 years old who had mild COVID-19 (a few samples of this study predate the infection). Cell type and time point are not known. CDR3s include the opening cysteine and the closing phenylalanine or tryptophan. The D gene is left open where the match is weak. Only some rows state a clone size, as once, few, many or a class for expanded clones.

size	V	J	D	DNA	CDR3
-	TRBV7-9	TRBJ2-3	TRBD1	TGTGCCAGCAGCTTAGGCGGGACAGGGGGCACAGATACGCAGTATTTT	CASSLGGTGGTDTQYF
-	TRBV30	TRBJ1-2	-	TGTGCCTGGATCCCAGGGGCCTATGGCTACACCTTC	CAWIPGAYGYTF
-	TRBV15	TRBJ1-4	TRBD1	TGTGCCACCAGCCGGATGGACAGGGCGCAGGAAAAACTGTTTTTT	CATSRMDRAQEKLFF
-	TRBV4-1	TRBJ2-6	TRBD1	TGCGCCAGCAGCCAAGGTATACGGGACAGGGGTTCTGGGGCCAACGTCCTGACTTTC	CASSQGIRDRGSGANVLTF
few	TRBV20-1	TRBJ2-5	-	TGCAGTGCTAGTGCACTGAACCGAGAGACCCAGTACTTC	CSASALNRETQYF
-	TRBV11-2	TRBJ2-1	TRBD2	TGTGCCAGCAGGCCACTAGCGGGGGGCCATGAGCAGTTCTTC	CASRPLAGGHEQFF
few	TRBV7-2	TRBJ1-2	-	TGTGCCAGCAGCTTAGGAGGAACGACATTCAACTATGGCTACACCTTC	CASSLGGTTFNYGYTF
-	TRBV7-9	TRBJ2-2	-	TGTGCCAGCAGCTCCGGCACCGGGGAGCTGTTTTTT	CASSSGTGELFF
few	TRBV6-2/TRBV6-3	TRBJ2-6	-	TGTGCCGCCAGAACAGGTTATTCTGGGGCCAACGTCCTGACTTTC	CAARTGYSGANVLTF
few	TRBV11-2	TRBJ2-5	TRBD2	TGTGCCAGCAGCTTAGGATCTGGCGGGGGGAACCAAGAGACCCAGTACTTC	CASSLGSGGGNQETQYF
few	TRBV9	TRBJ2-1	TRBD1	TGTGCCAGCAGCGAGCAGGGGGTCAACAATGAGCAGTTCTTC	CASSEQGVNNEQFF
few	TRBV6-6	TRBJ1-1	-	TGTGCCAGCATACTAGACGGCCAAACTGAAGCTTTCTTT	CASILDGQTEAFF
-	TRBV5-4	TRBJ1-1	-	TGTGCCAGCAGCTTGGCCGGGAGGGAAACTGAAGCTTTCTTT	CASSLAGRETEAFF
-	TRBV18	TRBJ2-7	-	TGTGCCAGCTCACAGGCTAACTACGAGCAGTACTTC	CASSQANYEQYF
-	TRBV6-5	TRBJ1-6	-	TGTGCCAGCTCCCTCGGGGGGAAGATTAATTCACCCCTCCACTTT	CASSLGGKINSPLHF
few	TRBV4-2	TRBJ2-7	TRBD1	TGTGCCAGCCCCGGGACAGGGTCCGAGCAGTACTTC	CASPGTGSEQYF
many	TRBV5-1	TRBJ2-1	TRBD2	TGTGCCAGCAGTTCCGGGACTAGCGGATACAATGAGCAGTTCTTC	CASSSGTSGYNEQFF
-	TRBV7-9	TRBJ1-4	TRBD1	TGTGCCAGCAGCTTGGGATCGTTACAGGGGTCTACAACTAATGAAAAACTGTTTTTT	CASSLGSLQGSTTNEKLFF
many	TRBV20-1	TRBJ1-4	-	TGCAGTGCAACCGGGCCCCGCGGACTGTTTTTT	CSATGPRGLFF
-	TRBV5-1	TRBJ2-2	TRBD2	TGCGCCAGCAGACCCACAGCGGGGGCGAACACCGGGGAGCTGTTTTTT	CASRPTAGANTGELFF
-	TRBV9	TRBJ1-2	-	TGTGCCAGCAGCGTAGTCCCAGGAACCTATGGCTACACCTTC	CASSVVPGTYGYTF
-	TRBV6-4	TRBJ2-3	-	TGTGCCAGCAGTGACTCTGGGGGGTCCGCAGATACGCAGTATTTT	CASSDSGGSADTQYF
-	TRBV7-9	TRBJ1-1	-	TGTGCCAGCAGCTTCCTTGGGGGTCGGAACACTGAAGCTTTCTTT	CASSFLGGRNTEAFF
-	TRBV7-8	TRBJ2-3	-	TGTGCCAGCAGCTTAAATGCCCCGGGGGCGGCAGATACGCAGTATTTT	CASSLNAPGAADTQYF
-	TRBV5-1	TRBJ1-1	-	TGCGCCAGCAGCTTAACAGGGAGGAGCACTGAAGCTTTCTTT	CASSLTGRSTEAFF
few	TRBV5-6	TRBJ2-5	TRBD1	TGTGCCAGCAGCGACGACAGGGGAATCGAGACCCAGTACTTC	CASSDDRGIETQYF